This T cell receptor beta chain was identified during a study of control samples from healthy donors and cancer patients. V lost 1 base and J lost 5; bases outside the gene matches: 3. This CDR3 comprises 15 residues. CDR1 is SGHAT, CDR2 FQNNGV, per germline. Profiling relied on immunoSEQ multiplex PCR, and the TCRdb table lists in-frame clones only, not all of them. The sample lists 110,000 or so clones; approximately 90% were seen once. This TCR was sampled from a human donor in good health. The donor label of this sample is uncertain. Source material: blood. The genes are TRBV11-2 and TRBJ2-1; 9 bases map to TRBD1. This CDR3 reads CASSLGRTGDNEQFF. The CDR3 DNA sequence: TGTGCCAGCAGCTTAGGCCGGACAGGGGACAATGAGCAGTTCTTC. The whole variable domain, filled in from reference TRBV11-2 and TRBJ2-1, reads EAGVAQSPRYKIIEKRQSVAFWCNPISGHATLYWYQQILGQGPKLLIQFQNNGVVDDSQLPKDRFSAERLKGVDSTLKIQPAKLEDSAVYLCASSLGRTGDNEQFFGPGTRLTVL.